The clone carrying this T cell receptor (beta chain) was recorded a few times. Assay used: immunoSEQ multiplex PCR; TCRdb lists only in-frame clones, some missing. This table has more than 150,000 clones, approximately 84% appearing once. These data come from a study of blood T cell repertoires in COVID-19. This CDR3 has 12 amino acids. Trimming removed 5 bases at V and 6 bases at J, with 8 bases between. Material for sequencing was peripheral blood. This clonotype was obtained from a woman older than 75 with acute or convalescent COVID-19. The rearrangement uses TRBV12-3 or TRBV12-4 and TRBJ1-5; D is undetermined. This CDR3 is CASSLPRQPQHF. Here the CDR3 DNA reads TGTGCCAGCAGTCTACCACGTCAGCCCCAGCATTTT.